These T cell receptor beta chains were read from a single sample in a study of shared T cell receptors in the human thymus. The assay was immunoSEQ multiplex PCR, and TCRdb's table has in-frame clones only and misses some. Of roughly 500,000 clones detected, around 78% appear once; the ten largest clones hold more than 0.01%. Another study also made use of these data, one on human thymus T cells.

Sample: thymocytes. The receptor source for this set is a boy in the first two years of life with a congenital heart defect. CDR3s include the opening cysteine and the closing phenylalanine or tryptophan. The order of the fields is D gene, J gene, clone size, V gene, CDR3 DNA, CDR3 protein. The D gene is left open where the match is weak. Size values are once, few and many counts, or a class for expanded clones, and some rows have none.

- | TRBJ1-2 | once | TRBV30 | TGTGCCTGGAAAAGCCCTGGGGGGGTTCGCGGCTACACCTTC | CAWKSPGGVRGYTF
TRBD1 | TRBJ1-5 | - | TRBV2 | TGTGCCAGCAGTGAGGAGACAGGGGGAGGACAGCCCCAGCATTTT | CASSEETGGGQPQHF
TRBD1 | TRBJ2-2 | - | TRBV5-1 | TGCGCCAGCAGCCACGGGACAGGGGGCTCCTACCGAATCACCGGGGAGCTGTTTTTT | CASSHGTGGSYRITGELFF
- | TRBJ2-6 | - | TRBV5-6 | TGTGCCAGCGGACTGCGGGCCAACGTCCTGACTTTC | CASGLRANVLTF
TRBD2 | TRBJ2-7 | - | TRBV27 | TGTGCCAGCAGTTTATCGCGGGCGGGAGCCTACGAGCAGTACTTC | CASSLSRAGAYEQYF
TRBD2 | TRBJ2-7 | few | TRBV5-5 | TGTGCCAGCAACTCGTGTAGCGGGTCCTGCACCTCCTACGAGCAGTACTTC | CASNSCSGSCTSYEQYF
TRBD2 | TRBJ2-7 | - | TRBV29-1 | TGCAGCGTTGACGGCGAGGTAGCGGGAGGTTCCTCCTACGAGCAGTACTTC | CSVDGEVAGGSSYEQYF
- | TRBJ2-1 | - | TRBV2 | TGTGCCAGCAGTGTTGGGCCCCAGTTCTTC | CASSVGPQFF
TRBD2 | TRBJ2-7 | - | TRBV2 | TGTGCCAGCAACCCGGGACTAGCGTTTTCCTACGAGCAGTACTTC | CASNPGLAFSYEQYF
TRBD1 | TRBJ2-5 | once | TRBV7-2 | TGTGCCAGCAGCTTCTGGGACAGGCGGTACCAAGAGACCCAGTACTTC | CASSFWDRRYQETQYF
- | TRBJ2-7 | - | TRBV5-6 | TGTGCCAGCAGCGCGGGAACCCCGAGCAGGAACGAGCAGTACTTC | CASSAGTPSRNEQYF
TRBD2 | TRBJ2-7 | - | TRBV4-1 | TGCGCCAGCAGCCAAGAAAAGGCGGGAGGGCCGGGCGAGCAGTACTTC | CASSQEKAGGPGEQYF
- | TRBJ2-2 | - | TRBV7-8 | TGTGCCAGCAGCCCCTACAGGGGGGGCACCGGGGAGCTGTTTTTT | CASSPYRGGTGELFF
TRBD2 | TRBJ2-7 | - | TRBV9 | TGTGCCAGGCTAGCGGGGAGCTCCTACGAGCAGTACTTC | CARLAGSSYEQYF
- | TRBJ1-1 | - | TRBV27 | TGTGCCAGCAGTTTATCCCGGGGGAACACTGAAGCTTTCTTT | CASSLSRGNTEAFF
TRBD2 | TRBJ2-7 | - | TRBV7-9 | TGTGCCAGCAGCTTCGTCCCGGGACTAGCGGGAGAGGATGCCTACGAGCAGTACTTC | CASSFVPGLAGEDAYEQYF
- | TRBJ1-5 | - | TRBV4-3 | TGCGCCAGCAGCCAAGGATTCCAACAGGGAAATCGCAATCAGCCCCAGCATTTT | CASSQGFQQGNRNQPQHF
TRBD2 | TRBJ2-1 | - | TRBV29-1 | TGCAGCGTCCCTTGGACTAGCGGGAATTACAATGAGCAGTTCTTC | CSVPWTSGNYNEQFF
TRBD2 | TRBJ2-1 | - | TRBV7-9 | TGTGCCAGCAGCAAGACTAGCGGGAGGGCCGGGGAGCAGTTCTTC | CASSKTSGRAGEQFF
TRBD1 | TRBJ2-2 | - | TRBV10-1 | TGCGCCAGCAGTGATAACAGGGGAGTCGGGGAGCTGTTTTTT | CASSDNRGVGELFF
- | TRBJ2-2 | - | TRBV28 | TGTGCCAGCACGAACAGGATGAACACCGGGGAGCTGTTTTTT | CASTNRMNTGELFF
TRBD2 | TRBJ2-5 | few | TRBV15 | TGTGCCACCAGCAGAGATCGCTGGACTAGCGGGAGAGGGGAAGAGGAGACCCAGTACTTC | CATSRDRWTSGRGEEETQYF
TRBD2 | TRBJ2-7 | - | TRBV27 | TGTGCCAGCAGTTTACAAGCGGGAGGTGGCGAGCAGTACTTC | CASSLQAGGGEQYF
- | TRBJ2-1 | - | TRBV29-1 | TGCAGCGTTGATATCTACAATGAGCAGTTCTTC | CSVDIYNEQFF
- | TRBJ2-1 | - | TRBV19 | TGTGCCAGCGGAAAGGGGGGGAGGGCCTGGGAGAATGAGCAGTTCTTC | CASGKGGRAWENEQFF
TRBD2 | TRBJ2-3 | - | TRBV14 | TGTGCCAGCAGCCAAGATGTCCTAGCGGGCAAGGGGGATACGCAGTATTTT | CASSQDVLAGKGDTQYF
- | TRBJ1-1 | - | TRBV30 | TGTGCCTGGAGTGGCCCGGGTCGAGAGGACACTGAAGCTTTCTTT | CAWSGPGREDTEAFF
- | TRBJ2-7 | - | TRBV2 | TGTGCCAGCCAGGGACTTCTATACGAGCAGTACTTC | CASQGLLYEQYF
- | TRBJ2-5 | - | TRBV12-5 | TGTGCTAGTGGCGGACAGCAAGAGACCCAGTACTTC | CASGGQQETQYF
- | TRBJ2-7 | - | TRBV7-9 | TGTGCCAGCAGCTTAGAGGAGCAGACCTACGAGCAGTACTTC | CASSLEEQTYEQYF
TRBD2 | TRBJ2-7 | - | TRBV28 | TGTGCCAGCAGGGGGTGGGCGGGAGGGCCCCACGAGCAGTACTTC | CASRGWAGGPHEQYF
- | TRBJ1-5 | - | TRBV4-3 | TGCGCCAGCAGCCAAGATCTGGGGAGAGGGGGGGACAATCAGCCCCAGCATTTT | CASSQDLGRGGDNQPQHF
- | TRBJ1-2 | - | TRBV5-1 | TGCGCCAGCAGCTTGAACAGGGATAATGGCTACACCTTC | CASSLNRDNGYTF
- | TRBJ2-7 | - | TRBV7-2 | TGTGCCAGCATCTCCTACAGTGGGAGCTCCTACGAGCAGTACTTC | CASISYSGSSYEQYF
- | TRBJ1-2 | - | TRBV6-5 | TGTGCCAGCAGCCCCGCGGGGCCGAACTATGGCTACCCCTTC | CASSPAGPNYGYPF
TRBD1 | TRBJ1-3 | - | TRBV10-3 | TGTGCCAGCCGACAGGGCTCTGGAAACACCATATATTTT | CASRQGSGNTIYF
TRBD1 | TRBJ1-2 | - | TRBV27 | TGTGCCAGCAGTTCCTGGACAGGGGGTGTTATCTTC | CASSSWTGGVIF
TRBD1 | TRBJ1-3 | - | TRBV6-5 | TGTGCCAGCAGTTGCGACAGGGGGGACTCTGGAAACACCATATATTTT | CASSCDRGDSGNTIYF
- | TRBJ2-3 | - | TRBV5-1 | TGCGCCAGCAGCTTGGGGGACAAGGCCGTGAAAGATACGCAGTATTTT | CASSLGDKAVKDTQYF
- | TRBJ1-2 | - | TRBV4-1 | TGCGCCAGCAGCCAAGATCTCCCGGTCACCCCCCGGCGGGGCTACACCTTC | CASSQDLPVTPRRGYTF
- | TRBJ2-7 | - | TRBV5-6 | TGTGCCAGCAGCCGCGGGTATTTTCAGGCGGCAGCTAATTACTACGAGCAGTACTTC | CASSRGYFQAAANYYEQYF
- | TRBJ2-7 | - | TRBV9 | TGTGCCAGCAGCGTAGCTGAAGCGGGCGATCCCTACGAGCAGTACTTC | CASSVAEAGDPYEQYF
- | TRBJ2-1 | - | TRBV11-2 | TGTGCCAGCAGCTCGGACACAAGCTCCTACAATGAGCAGTTCTTC | CASSSDTSSYNEQFF
TRBD1 | TRBJ1-1 | - | TRBV7-9 | TGTGCCAGCGGGGGAACAGGGGGGAGTAACACTGAAGCTTTCTTT | CASGGTGGSNTEAFF
- | TRBJ1-4 | few | TRBV5-1 | TGCGCCAGCAGCTTGGGACAGGTGGACGAAAAACTGTTTTTT | CASSLGQVDEKLFF